This passage covers 24 T cell receptor beta chains from one sample sequenced in a study of T-cell memory formation after mild COVID-19. MiXCR, applied by TCRdb to the 5' RACE reads, yields one record per CDR3 protein. Of approximately 440,000 distinct CDR3 sequences listed, over 15% are singletons. Sequencing was done on a sample of PBMCs or a T cell subset sorted from them (not recorded which). These receptors originate from an adult woman who had mild COVID-19 (a few samples of this study predate the infection). Cell type and time point are not known.

J is TRBJ2-7 and V is TRBV5-1, with D tentatively TRBD2 (6 bases). The V end was cut by 5 bases, the J end by 2 bases, with 11 bases between. The length of the CDR3 is 13 residues. Germline CDR1 is SGHRS and CDR2 is YFSETQ. As DNA, the CDR3 is TGCGCCAGCAGTTCGAGCGGGCCCTACGAGCAGTACTTC. This sequence encodes CASSSSGPYEQYF.

The V gene is TRBV12-3 or TRBV12-4, the J gene TRBJ2-1, with 8 bases fitting TRBD2. V dropped 5 bases and J dropped 7; count of bases not matched to a gene: 10. The CDR3 is made up of 15 amino acids. DNA for the CDR3: TGTGCCAGCAGTCAACGCGGGGGGCCCTTGAATGAGCAGTTCTTC. This gives the protein CASSQRGGPLNEQFF.

The rearrangement uses TRBV11-2 and TRBJ1-2; 7 nucleotides match TRBD1. This CDR3 spans 15 amino acids. V gave up 2 bases and J gave up 10 bases; unmatched junction bases: 13. Germline CDR1 reads SGHAT; CDR2 reads FQNNGV. In DNA form, the CDR3 reads TGTGCCAGCAGCTTAAACCCGGGACAGCAAGGTGACTACACCTTC. This gives the protein CASSLNPGQQGDYTF.

This chain joins TRBV6-1 and TRBJ1-5; TRBD1 matches 9 bases. This CDR3 has 14 residues. V was pared by 6 bases and J by 7 bases, with 7 bases of the junction left unmatched. The germline CDR1 and CDR2 sequences are MNHNS and SASEGT. As DNA, the CDR3 is TGTGCCAGCAGCGCCGGGACAGGGACCCAGCCCCAGCATTTT. Translated, it gives CASSAGTGTQPQHF.

The chain is built from TRBV19 and TRBJ2-3; D is perhaps TRBD1 or TRBD2 (5 bases each). V was cut by 1 base and J by 2 bases, with 13 bases left in between. The CDR3 is made up of 16 amino acids. CDR1 and CDR2 (germline): LNHDA, SQIVND (reference sequence). The CDR3 spells CASSIAPGPITDTQYF. The CDR3 DNA reads as TGTGCCAGTAGTATAGCCCCGGGACCGATCACAGATACGCAGTATTTT.

This chain links TRBV18 with TRBJ2-1; no firm D call. Between the trimmed V and J ends, which lost 3 bases and 5 bases, there was a span of 14 bases. The CDR3 runs to 15 residues. CDR1 KGHSH and CDR2 LQKENI come from the germline V gene. The CDR3 coding sequence is TGTGCCAGCTCACCGGAAGCGCGTACACACAATGAGCAGTTCTTC. The encoded protein is CASSPEARTHNEQFF.

This clonotype was seen only a few times. The gene calls are TRBV5-1 and TRBJ2-4; the D gene is possibly TRBD2 (5 bases). This CDR3 region has 13 residues. Trimming shortened V by 4 bases and J by 8 bases, and 13 bases separated the two germline ends. Germline loops: CDR1 SGHRS, CDR2 YFSETQ. In nucleotides, the CDR3 is TGCGCCAGCAGCGATGGGCGGACTGACATTCAGTACTTC. This gives the protein CASSDGRTDIQYF.

V usage is TRBV5-6 and J usage is TRBJ2-7; no definite D call. The CDR3 length is 13 residues. Germline CDR1 and CDR2: SGHDT and YYEEEE. Trimming pared 3 bases from V and 0 bases from J, leaving 7 bases between. CDR3 DNA: TGTGCCAGCAGCTCCCCCAGCTCCTACGAGCAGTACTTC. Translation gives CASSSPSSYEQYF.

This clonotype has a handful of counts. The chain carries TRBV24-1 and TRBJ1-4; no reliable D call. From germline, CDR1 is KGHDR and CDR2 SFDVKD. This CDR3 comprises 14 residues. Deletions cut 9 bases from V and 9 bases from J, with 19 bases between. Here the CDR3 DNA reads TGTGCCACCGGAGACCTTCGGGCGGGGAAAAAACTGTTTTTT. Translation gives CATGDLRAGKKLFF.

The chain is built from TRBV3-1 and TRBJ2-2; 10 bases are a match to TRBD2. Trimming removed 4 bases from V and 6 bases from J; junction bases left unmatched: 2. The CDR3 is 14 residues long. Germline V gives CDR1 LGHDT, CDR2 YNNKEL (reference sequence). DNA for the CDR3: TGTGCCAGCAGCCTTAGCGGGGGGCCCGGGGAGCTGTTTTTT. Protein product: CASSLSGGPGELFF.

At least ten counts were recorded for this clonotype. The chain employs TRBV19 and TRBJ2-7, with D possibly matching TRBD2 (6 bases). Looked up from germline, CDR1 is LNHDA and CDR2 is SQIVND (reference sequence). V was shortened by 1 base and J by 2 bases, with 12 bases between the two germline ends. CDR3 length: 15 amino acids. The CDR3 spells CASSIGSAGTYEQYF. The CDR3 DNA reads as TGTGCCAGTAGTATAGGTTCGGCGGGAACCTACGAGCAGTACTTC.

This clonotype came up a few times. The CDR3 spells CASSRRSGALPDNEKLFF. DNA for the CDR3: TGCGCCAGCAGCCGCCGATCGGGGGCACTACCAGATAATGAAAAACTGTTTTTT. The rearrangement links TRBV4-1 to TRBJ1-4; tentative D call: TRBD1 (6 bases). V was pared by 4 bases and J by 4 bases, with 22 bases between. The V gene's germline CDR1 is MGHRA and CDR2 YSYEKL. CDR3 length equals 18 residues.

The chain carries TRBV7-9 and TRBJ1-2; TRBD1 matches at 8 bases. The V gene end was trimmed by 5 bases and the J gene end by 4 bases; junction bases not matched to a gene: 6. Per the germline V gene, CDR1 is SEHNR and CDR2 is FQNEAQ (reference sequence). CDR3 length: 14 amino acids. CDR3 region: CASSLQGASYGYTF. CDR3 sequence (DNA): TGTGCCAGCAGCCTGCAGGGGGCAAGCTATGGCTACACCTTC.

This sequence joins TRBV7-9 and TRBJ1-4; 7 nucleotides line up with TRBD1. J gave up 3 bases and V 5 bases, and 6 bases lay outside the gene matches. CDR3 length equals 15 residues. Germline values: CDR1 SEHNR, CDR2 FQNEAQ (reference sequence). The CDR3 DNA reads TGTGCCAGCAGCGAAGGGACAGCACCTAATGAAAAACTGTTTTTT. This encodes CASSEGTAPNEKLFF.

The chain couples TRBV30 to TRBJ2-7; 9 bases are a match to TRBD2. J lost 4 bases, V lost 0 bases, and 7 bases had no gene match. This CDR3 comprises 15 residues. Germline-derived CDR1 and CDR2 are GTSNPN and SVGIG (reference sequence). This CDR3 is CAWSVRPSGTYEQYF. CDR3 DNA sequence: TGTGCCTGGAGTGTACGTCCTAGCGGGACGTACGAGCAGTACTTC.

This clonotype was counted between two and nine times. V is TRBV3-1 and J is TRBJ2-3, with D hard to call. The CDR3 consists of 15 residues. Trimming removed 1 base at V and 4 bases at J, with 12 bases between. Germline CDR1 LGHDT, CDR2 YNNKEL (reference sequence). CDR3 residues: CASSQVRPRPDTQYF. CDR3 DNA: TGTGCCAGCAGCCAAGTGAGACCCCGGCCAGATACGCAGTATTTT.

This clonotype was detected once. The rearrangement joins TRBV11-2 to TRBJ2-1; 13 nucleotides match TRBD2. Germline values: CDR1 SGHAT, CDR2 FQNNGV. V trimming: 4 bases; J trimming: 7 bases; junction bases outside the gene matches: 7. This CDR3 is built from 16 residues. In DNA form, the CDR3 reads TGTGCCAGCAGCTCGGTACTAGCGGGGGGGCGGAATGAGCAGTTCTTC. The encoded protein is CASSSVLAGGRNEQFF.

This clonotype turned up a few times. J is TRBJ2-5 and V is TRBV7-9; D unclear. CDR1 and CDR2 from the germline V gene are SEHNR and FQNEAQ (reference sequence). Trimming cost V 2 bases and J 2 bases, with 12 bases left between them. CDR3 length: 15 amino acids. CDR3 bases: TGTGCCAGCAGCTTATTTGTAGCAGAGCAAGAGACCCAGTACTTC. It translates to CASSLFVAEQETQYF.

The chain has TRBV18 and TRBJ2-5; D is undetermined. The CDR3 spans 14 residues. With 0 bases removed from V and 2 bases from J, the gap between germline ends came to 7 bases. Germline V gene lookup returns CDR1 KGHSH and CDR2 LQKENI. CDR3 loop: CASSPPQFQETQYF. DNA of the CDR3: TGTGCCAGCTCACCACCCCAGTTTCAAGAGACCCAGTACTTC.

This clonotype has just a few counts. This sequence joins TRBV15 and TRBJ2-1; 13 nucleotides agree with TRBD2. The germline gives CDR1 LNHNV, CDR2 YYDKDF (reference sequence). The V gene end was trimmed by 3 bases and the J gene end by 6 bases; junction bases not matched to a gene: 2. The CDR3 loop spans 15 amino acids. Here the CDR3 reads CATSRGLAGTNEQFF. CDR3 nucleotides: TGTGCCACCAGCAGGGGACTAGCGGGGACCAATGAGCAGTTCTTC.

A few counts support this clonotype. The V and J genes are TRBV28 and TRBJ2-7; 7 nucleotides align to TRBD2. The J segment lost 6 bases and the V segment lost 8 bases, leaving 19 bases of the junction unmatched. CDR1 is MDHEN, CDR2 SYDVKM, per germline. This CDR3 contains 16 residues. The CDR3 loop reads CASRGVKDSGWGEQYF. For the CDR3, the DNA is TGTGCCAGCCGGGGGGTGAAGGATTCTGGCTGGGGCGAGCAGTACTTC.

The DNA of the CDR3 is TGCGCCAGCAGCCCAGCAGGGTTACTCAATCAGCCCCAGCATTTT. This gives the protein CASSPAGLLNQPQHF. This sequence joins TRBV4-1 and TRBJ1-5; TRBD1 might be the D (5 bases). Between the trimmed V and J ends, which lost 4 bases and 3 bases, there was a span of 13 bases. Germline-derived CDR1 and CDR2 are MGHRA and YSYEKL. This CDR3 has 15 residues.

The chain employs TRBV19 and TRBJ2-7; TRBD2 is a possible D gene (6 bases). This CDR3 has 14 amino acids. V lost 3 bases and J 0 bases, leaving 9 bases between the germline ends. CDR1 LNHDA and CDR2 SQIVND come from the germline V gene (reference sequence). CDR3 in amino acids: CASSMSGLSYEQYF. The CDR3 nucleotides read TGTGCCAGTAGTATGTCGGGACTCTCCTACGAGCAGTACTTC.

V is TRBV20-1 and J is TRBJ2-3, with D perhaps TRBD1 (6 bases). The CDR3 spans 14 residues. Germline CDR1 and CDR2: DFQATT and SNEGSKA (reference sequence). Deletions cut 5 bases from V and 1 base from J, with 13 bases between. The CDR3 bases are TGCAGTGCTGCCGGGACACATCGCACAGATACGCAGTATTTT. This sequence encodes CSAAGTHRTDTQYF.